This is a list of T cell receptor beta chains from one sample in a study of blood T cell repertoires in COVID-19. Method: immunoSEQ multiplex PCR; TCRdb's copy keeps in-frame clones and lacks some. Here the sample spans under 200,000 clones, approximately 90% being singletons. The sample taken for sequencing was peripheral blood. Receptors were obtained from a woman of 80 years or more in a cohort sampled during active or convalescent COVID-19. CDR3s include the opening cysteine and the closing phenylalanine or tryptophan. D genes are given only for firm matches. Clone size appears in some rows only: once, few, many, or a class for an expanded clone.

.	TRBV12-3/TRBV12-4	.	TRBJ1-2	CASSLDHSYGYTF	TGTGCCAGCAGTTTAGATCACTCCTATGGCTACACCTTC
.	TRBV4-1	TRBD2	TRBJ2-3	CASSPKGLAGGDTQYF	TGCGCCAGCAGCCCCAAGGGACTAGCGGGAGGAGATACGCAGTATTTT
.	TRBV7-8	TRBD2	TRBJ2-1	CASSLPPPGLAGAEDNEQFF	TGTGCCAGCAGCTTACCCCCTCCGGGACTAGCGGGAGCCGAAGACAATGAGCAGTTCTTC
.	TRBV6-2/TRBV6-3	.	TRBJ2-1	CASSSPGAEVYNEQFF	TGTGCCAGCAGTTCCCCCGGAGCGGAGGTTTACAATGAGCAGTTCTTC
.	TRBV11-2	TRBD1	TRBJ2-4	CASSQDRDPKNIQYF	TGTGCCAGCAGCCAGGACAGGGACCCCAAAAACATTCAGTACTTC
.	TRBV12-5	TRBD2	TRBJ2-3	CASGLASGGGADTQYF	TGTGCTAGTGGTTTGGCCAGCGGGGGGGGTGCAGATACGCAGTATTTT
.	TRBV6-1	.	TRBJ1-2	CASSEAPGVNYGYTF	TGTGCCAGCAGTGAAGCACCAGGGGTTAACTATGGCTACACCTTC
.	TRBV12-3/TRBV12-4	.	TRBJ1-1	CASSHRVTEAFF	TGTGCCAGCAGTCACAGGGTTACTGAAGCTTTCTTT
.	TRBV2	TRBD1	TRBJ1-5	CASSFDRGNNQPQHF	TGTGCCAGCAGTTTTGACAGGGGTAACAATCAGCCCCAGCATTTT
.	TRBV5-1	TRBD1	TRBJ2-4	CASSLAPGQKNIQYF	TGCGCCAGCAGCTTGGCCCCGGGACAGAAAAACATTCAGTACTTC
.	TRBV6-5	TRBD1	TRBJ2-2	CASRGQGGHTGELFF	TGTGCCAGCAGGGGACAGGGAGGTCACACCGGGGAGCTGTTTTTT
.	TRBV5-5	TRBD1	TRBJ1-5	CASSLGSGGIKQPQHF	TGTGCCAGCAGCTTGGGGTCAGGGGGGATAAAACAGCCCCAGCATTTT
.	TRBV2	.	TRBJ2-2	CASSEAEVANTGELFF	TGTGCCAGCAGTGAAGCAGAAGTAGCGAACACCGGGGAGCTGTTTTTT
.	TRBV6-5	.	TRBJ2-7	CASSPTAGLRNEQYF	TGTGCCAGCAGTCCGACGGCAGGGCTTAGGAACGAGCAGTACTTC
.	TRBV11-3	.	TRBJ1-1	CASSVTVMNTEAFF	TGTGCCAGCAGCGTGACAGTGATGAACACTGAAGCTTTCTTT
.	TRBV18	TRBD1	TRBJ2-5	CASSPQTGTQETQYF	TGTGCCAGCTCACCACAGACAGGGACGCAAGAGACCCAGTACTTC
.	TRBV6-6	.	TRBJ1-3	CASSLGNTIYF	TGTGCCAGCAGCCTGGGAAACACCATATATTTT
.	TRBV30	.	TRBJ2-1	CAWSEDSSMGEQFF	TGTGCCTGGAGTGAGGATAGCTCCATGGGTGAGCAGTTCTTC
.	TRBV9	.	TRBJ2-1	CASSVVTGSYNEQFF	TGTGCCAGCAGCGTAGTCACGGGTTCCTACAATGAGCAGTTCTTC
.	TRBV14	.	TRBJ1-3	CASSQESVLSGNTIYF	TGTGCCAGCAGCCAAGAGTCAGTCCTCTCTGGAAACACCATATATTTT
.	TRBV25-1	TRBD1	TRBJ1-2	CASSVTGGKGYTF	TGTGCCAGCAGTGTGACAGGGGGTAAAGGCTACACCTTC
.	TRBV10-2	TRBD2	TRBJ2-3	CASRKGVAGQDTQYF	TGCGCCAGCAGAAAGGGGGTAGCGGGACAAGATACGCAGTATTTT
.	TRBV7-2	TRBD1	TRBJ1-2	CASSQPGQGWGYTF	TGTGCCAGCAGCCAGCCGGGACAGGGTTGGGGCTACACCTTC
few	TRBV4-1	TRBD2	TRBJ2-1	CASSQDLSQRGGNEQFF	TGCGCCAGCAGCCAAGATCTTTCACAGCGGGGGGGAAATGAGCAGTTCTTC
.	TRBV28	.	TRBJ1-3	CASTLPGNGNTIYF	TGTGCCAGCACCCTCCCAGGGAATGGAAACACCATATATTTT
.	TRBV4-3	.	TRBJ1-4	CASSPGQAPSTNEKLFF	TGCGCCAGCAGCCCCGGACAAGCCCCCTCAACTAATGAAAAACTGTTTTTT
.	TRBV7-2	.	TRBJ2-3	CASSLPGGRTDTQYF	TGTGCCAGCAGCTTACCCGGGGGGCGCACAGATACGCAGTATTTT
.	TRBV28	.	TRBJ1-2	CASGAGNYGYTF	TGTGCCAGCGGCGCAGGGAACTATGGCTACACCTTC
few	TRBV12-3/TRBV12-4	.	TRBJ2-7	CASSLATTWQYF	TGTGCCAGCAGTTTAGCGACAACCTGGCAGTACTTC
.	TRBV7-2	.	TRBJ2-2	CASKPLGPTGELFF	TGTGCCAGCAAACCCCTAGGCCCCACCGGGGAGCTGTTTTTT
.	TRBV7-2	TRBD2	TRBJ2-2	CASSLFVRLAANPGELFF	TGTGCCAGCAGCTTATTCGTTAGACTAGCGGCCAACCCCGGGGAGCTGTTTTTT
.	TRBV4-3	.	TRBJ1-3	CASSQDGAATGNTIYF	TGCGCCAGCAGCCAAGATGGGGCAGCGACTGGAAACACCATATATTTT
few	TRBV11-2	TRBD1	TRBJ1-6	CASSGTGGFASPLHF	TGTGCCAGCAGCGGAACAGGGGGCTTCGCTTCACCCCTCCACTTT
.	TRBV30	.	TRBJ1-1	CAWGIVLDLSNTEAFF	TGTGCCTGGGGCATAGTACTGGACTTATCGAACACTGAAGCTTTCTTT
.	TRBV6-2/TRBV6-3	TRBD1	TRBJ1-1	CASSFEGGGTEAFF	TGTGCCAGCAGTTTCGAAGGGGGCGGCACTGAAGCTTTCTTT
.	TRBV29-1	.	TRBJ1-1	CSTRLDTEAFF	TGCAGCACGAGGTTGGACACTGAAGCTTTCTTT
.	TRBV27	TRBD1	TRBJ1-5	CASSLRTGDPPQHF	TGTGCCAGCAGTCTCCGGACAGGGGACCCACCCCAGCATTTT
.	TRBV18	TRBD1	TRBJ1-4	CASSPETGFNEKLFF	TGTGCCAGCTCCCCGGAGACAGGGTTTAATGAAAAACTGTTTTTT
.	TRBV6-2/TRBV6-3	.	TRBJ2-1	CASSYSAVGSVNEQFF	TGTGCCAGCAGTTACTCCGCGGTAGGGAGCGTAAATGAGCAGTTCTTC
.	TRBV5-1	TRBD1	TRBJ2-5	CASSLARTGVETQYF	TGCGCCAGCAGCTTGGCCAGGACAGGAGTAGAGACCCAGTACTTC
.	TRBV28	.	TRBJ1-2	CASIGEVFKQRLYGYTF	TGTGCCAGCATCGGGGAAGTCTTTAAACAGAGACTCTATGGCTACACCTTC
few	TRBV3-1/TRBV3-2	.	TRBJ2-5	CASSLRETQYF	TGTGCCAGCAGCCTACGGGAGACCCAGTACTTC
.	TRBV12-3/TRBV12-4	.	TRBJ1-4	CASSFFASEKLFF	TGTGCCAGCAGTTTTTTCGCGTCGGAAAAACTGTTTTTT
.	TRBV5-6	.	TRBJ1-6	CASSLVSDSPLHF	TGTGCCAGCAGCTTGGTGAGTGATTCACCCCTCCACTTT
.	TRBV14	.	TRBJ1-2	CASSYRTQNYGYTF	TGTGCCAGCAGCTACAGGACACAAAACTATGGCTACACCTTC
.	TRBV14	TRBD2	TRBJ2-2	CASSIAGGNTGELFF	TGTGCCAGCAGTATAGCGGGAGGTAACACCGGGGAGCTGTTTTTT
few	TRBV19	.	TRBJ2-1	CASTPGEGGPFIGQFF	TGTGCCAGTACTCCAGGGGAGGGGGGGCCCTTTATTGGGCAGTTCTTC